This T cell receptor (beta chain) came from a study of patients and donors after allogeneic stem cell transplantation. MiXCR, applied by TCRdb to the RT-PCR reads, yields one record per CDR3 protein. The sample lists under 30,000 distinct CDR3 sequences, about 8% occurring once. Trimming took off 5 bases at V and 1 base at J, with 13 bases between the two ends. In germline, CDR1 is SGHTA, CDR2 FQGTGA. The CDR3 runs to 15 residues. This TCR derives from a human donor who was either an allogeneic HSCT recipient or a stem cell or donor lymphocyte infusion donor (not recorded which). It is not recorded whose cells these are; they may come from a transplant donor. The sample comprised blood, either unsorted or a sorted T cell fraction (not recorded which). V gene TRBV7-3 combines with J gene TRBJ2-3, with a tentative D call TRBD2 (6 bases). CDR3 DNA: TGTGCCAGCAGCCCACGGGGACTCGGCACAGATACGCAGTATTTT. Translating gives CASSPRGLGTDTQYF.